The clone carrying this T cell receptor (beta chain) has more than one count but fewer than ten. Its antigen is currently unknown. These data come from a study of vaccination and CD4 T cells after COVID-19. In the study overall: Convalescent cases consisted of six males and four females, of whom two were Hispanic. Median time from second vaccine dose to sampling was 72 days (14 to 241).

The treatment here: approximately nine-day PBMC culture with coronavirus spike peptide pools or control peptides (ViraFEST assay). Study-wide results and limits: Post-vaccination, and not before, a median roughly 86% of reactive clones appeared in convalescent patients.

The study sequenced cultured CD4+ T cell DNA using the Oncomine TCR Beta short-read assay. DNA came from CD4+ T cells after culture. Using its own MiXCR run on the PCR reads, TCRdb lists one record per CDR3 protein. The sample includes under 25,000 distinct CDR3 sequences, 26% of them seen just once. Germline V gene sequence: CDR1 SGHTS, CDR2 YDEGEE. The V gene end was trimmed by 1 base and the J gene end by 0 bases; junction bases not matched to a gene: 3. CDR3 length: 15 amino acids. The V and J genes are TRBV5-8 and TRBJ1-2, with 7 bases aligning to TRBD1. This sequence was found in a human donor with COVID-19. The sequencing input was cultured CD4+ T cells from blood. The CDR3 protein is CASSLRGTANYGYTF. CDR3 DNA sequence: TGTGCCAGCAGCTTGAGAGGGACAGCTAACTATGGCTACACCTTC.